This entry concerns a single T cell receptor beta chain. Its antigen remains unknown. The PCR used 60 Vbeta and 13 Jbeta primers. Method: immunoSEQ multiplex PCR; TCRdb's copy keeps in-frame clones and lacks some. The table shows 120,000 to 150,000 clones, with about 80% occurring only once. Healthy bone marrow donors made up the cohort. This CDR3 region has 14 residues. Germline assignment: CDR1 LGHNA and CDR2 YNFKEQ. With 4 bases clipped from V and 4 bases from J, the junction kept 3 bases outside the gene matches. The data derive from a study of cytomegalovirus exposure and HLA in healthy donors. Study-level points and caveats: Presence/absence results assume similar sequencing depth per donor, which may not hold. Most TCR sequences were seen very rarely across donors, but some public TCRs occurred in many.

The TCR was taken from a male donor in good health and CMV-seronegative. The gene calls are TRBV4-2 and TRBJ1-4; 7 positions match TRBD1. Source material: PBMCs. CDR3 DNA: TGTGCCAGCAGCCCCACAGGGGATAATGAAAAACTGTTTTTT. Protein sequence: CASSPTGDNEKLFF.